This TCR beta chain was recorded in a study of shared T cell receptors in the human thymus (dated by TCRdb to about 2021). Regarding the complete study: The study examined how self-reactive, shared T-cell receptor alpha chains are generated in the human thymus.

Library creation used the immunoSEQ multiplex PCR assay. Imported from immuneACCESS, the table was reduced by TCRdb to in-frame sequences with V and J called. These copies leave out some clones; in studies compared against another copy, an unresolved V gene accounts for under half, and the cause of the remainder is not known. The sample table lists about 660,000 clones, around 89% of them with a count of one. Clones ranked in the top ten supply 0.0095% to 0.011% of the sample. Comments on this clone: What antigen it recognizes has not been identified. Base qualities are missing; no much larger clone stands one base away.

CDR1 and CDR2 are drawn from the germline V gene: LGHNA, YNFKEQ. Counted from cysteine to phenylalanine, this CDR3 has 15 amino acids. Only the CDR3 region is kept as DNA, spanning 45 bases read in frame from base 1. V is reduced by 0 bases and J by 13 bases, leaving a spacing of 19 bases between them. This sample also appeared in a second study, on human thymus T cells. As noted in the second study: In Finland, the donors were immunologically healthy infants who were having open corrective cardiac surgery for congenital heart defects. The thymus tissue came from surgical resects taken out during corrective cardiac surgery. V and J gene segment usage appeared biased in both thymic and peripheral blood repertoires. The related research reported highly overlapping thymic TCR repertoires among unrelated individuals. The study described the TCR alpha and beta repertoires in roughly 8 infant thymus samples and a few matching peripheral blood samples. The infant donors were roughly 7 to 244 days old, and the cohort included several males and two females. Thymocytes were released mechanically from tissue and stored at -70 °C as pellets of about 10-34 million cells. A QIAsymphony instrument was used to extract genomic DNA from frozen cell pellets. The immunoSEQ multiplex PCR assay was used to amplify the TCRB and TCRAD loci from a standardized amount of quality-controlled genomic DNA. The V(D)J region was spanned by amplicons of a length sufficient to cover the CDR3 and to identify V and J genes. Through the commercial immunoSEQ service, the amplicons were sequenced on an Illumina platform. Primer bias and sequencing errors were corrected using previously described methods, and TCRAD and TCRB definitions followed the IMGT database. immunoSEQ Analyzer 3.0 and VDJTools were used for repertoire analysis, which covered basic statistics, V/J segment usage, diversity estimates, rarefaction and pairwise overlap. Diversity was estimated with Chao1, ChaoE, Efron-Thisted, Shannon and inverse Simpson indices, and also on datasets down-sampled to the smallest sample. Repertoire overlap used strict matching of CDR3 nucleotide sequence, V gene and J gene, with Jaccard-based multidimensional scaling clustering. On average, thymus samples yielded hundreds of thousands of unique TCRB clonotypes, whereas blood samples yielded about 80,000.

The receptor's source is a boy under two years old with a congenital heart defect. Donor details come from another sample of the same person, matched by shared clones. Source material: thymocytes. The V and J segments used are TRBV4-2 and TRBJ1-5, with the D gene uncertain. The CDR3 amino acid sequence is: CASSQEFVTRKRQHF. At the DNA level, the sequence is TGTGCCAGCAGCCAAGAATTTGTAACCCGAAAGAGACAGCATTTT.